This T cell receptor beta chain was profiled in a study of blood T cells in healthy people across ages. The draw of peripheral blood yielded ten milliliters from each donor. It was with a sample-barcoded 5' primer and a J-beta primer mix that a second PCR of roughly 7 to 12 cycles was run. Each CDR3 protein gets one entry after TCRdb re-called the 5' RACE reads with MiXCR. There are fewer than 1.5 million distinct CDR3 sequences in the sample; 40% to 50% occur only once, and approximately 7.9% lies in the top ten. On this clonotype itself: Its antigen is currently unknown.

Findings and limits, study-wide: Age showed a roughly linear inverse relationship with TCR beta diversity per million T cells. Changes in expanded clonotypes were possibly confounded, as the CMV status of donors was unknown.

The sequence was collected from a woman aged 18-29 years in good health. The sequencing input was blood.

CDR3 in DNA: TGCAGTGCTAGCCTGACTCATGAGCAGTACTTC. Its protein product is CSASLTHEQYF. This sequence joins TRBV20-1 and TRBJ2-1; D not certain. TRBJ2-7 explains the end of the DNA better; the J call may be wrong. Germline V gene data show CDR1 as DFQATT and CDR2 as SNEGSKA (reference sequence). CDR3 length: 11 amino acids.